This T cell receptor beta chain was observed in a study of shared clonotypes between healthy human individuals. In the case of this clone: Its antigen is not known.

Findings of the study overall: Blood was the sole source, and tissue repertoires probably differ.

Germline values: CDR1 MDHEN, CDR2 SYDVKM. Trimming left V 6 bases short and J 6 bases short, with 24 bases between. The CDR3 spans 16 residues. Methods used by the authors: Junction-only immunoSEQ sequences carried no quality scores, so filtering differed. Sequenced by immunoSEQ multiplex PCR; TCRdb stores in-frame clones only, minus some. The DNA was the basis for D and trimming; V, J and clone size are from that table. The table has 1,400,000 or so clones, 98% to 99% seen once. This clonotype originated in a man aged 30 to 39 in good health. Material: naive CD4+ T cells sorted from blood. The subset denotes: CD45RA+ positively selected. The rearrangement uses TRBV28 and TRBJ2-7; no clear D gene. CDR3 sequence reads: CASSLRNPKTVIEQYF. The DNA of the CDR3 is TGTGCCAGCAGCCTCCGGAATCCCAAAACTGTTATCGAGCAGTACTTC.